The 8 T cell receptor beta chains given below trace back to one sample, sequenced in a study of spatial heterogeneity in lung cancer. Time point described: blood at routine non-recurrence follow-up after resection. TCRdb processed the 5' RACE reads anew with MiXCR; each CDR3 protein has one entry. The table shows roughly 70,000 distinct CDR3 sequences, with over 7% occurring only once. The source was PBMCs, collected at follow-up. These TCRs come from a female donor with early-stage non-small cell lung cancer.

The chain combines TRBV5-1 with TRBJ2-7; D might be TRBD1 (6 bases). V lost 3 bases, J lost 1 base, and 11 bases lay in between. The CDR3 loop spans 14 amino acids. Germline V gene data show CDR1 as SGHRS and CDR2 as YFSETQ. The CDR3 loop reads CASSWQGPSYEQYF. The CDR3 DNA reads as TGCGCCAGCAGCTGGCAGGGGCCGTCCTACGAGCAGTACTTC.

The table lists this clonotype with many counts. The V call is TRBV10-3, the J call TRBJ2-1, with D possibly being TRBD2 (5 bases). The CDR3 length is 10 residues. From germline, CDR1 is ENHRY and CDR2 SYGVKD. Trimming took 8 bases from V and 12 from J, leaving 11 bases between them. The CDR3 DNA reads as TGTGCCATCGGAGCGGATTCGCAGTTCTTC. Translation gives CAIGADSQFF.

This clonotype was counted once. This rearrangement joins TRBV4-3 to TRBJ2-7; possibly TRBD2 for D (6 bases). With 0 bases removed from V and 3 bases from J, the gap between germline ends came to 12 bases. The germline CDR1 and CDR2 sequences are LGHNA and YSLEER. The CDR3 is 15 amino acids. Written as DNA, the CDR3 is TGCGCCAGCAGCCAAGAGTTACTAGCTATCTACGAGCAGTACTTC. This codes for CASSQELLAIYEQYF.

The sample holds many counts of this clonotype. The rearrangement links TRBV19 to TRBJ1-2; 8 positions agree with TRBD1. Germline V gene sequence: CDR1 LNHDA, CDR2 SQIVND (reference sequence). Losses at the gene ends were 10 bases for V and 4 bases for J; bases not matched to a gene: 11. The CDR3 totals 14 residues. The CDR3 bases are TGTGCCACCGCATGGGACAGGACACTCTATGGCTACACCTTC. This codes for CATAWDRTLYGYTF.

This clonotype is judged large. The chain links TRBV20-1 to TRBJ1-5, with 10 bases that match TRBD1. Germline lookup yields CDR1 DFQATT and CDR2 SNEGSKA (reference sequence). The CDR3 is 14 residues long. V shed 6 bases, J shed 6 bases, and the junction held 8 bases outside the gene matches. Here the CDR3 DNA reads TGCAGTGCCAAGACAGGGGGCGAGAGTCAGCCCCAGCATTTT. Amino acid sequence: CSAKTGGESQPQHF.

The table lists this clonotype with many counts. V and J are TRBV2 and TRBJ2-2; 7 nucleotides agree with TRBD1. The CDR3 spans 15 residues. Looked up from germline, CDR1 is SNHLY and CDR2 is FYNNEI. With V trimmed by 4 bases and J by 4 bases, 6 bases remained unmatched. The CDR3, as DNA: TGTGCCAGCAGTGGGAGGACAGGCCGCACCGGGGAGCTGTTTTTT. Its translation: CASSGRTGRTGELFF. Supplemented by reference TRBV2 and TRBJ2-2, the full variable domain reads EPEVTQTPSHQVTQMGQEVILRCVPISNHLYFYWYRQILGQKVEFLVSFYNNEISEKSEIFDDQFSVERPDGSNFTLKIRSTKLEDSAMYFCASSGRTGRTGELFFGEGSRLTVL.

This clonotype was counted many times. The chain uses TRBV7-3 and TRBJ2-1, with 13 bases fitting TRBD2. Unmatched junction bases numbered 3, after V lost 3 bases and J lost 7 bases. The germline CDR1 and CDR2 sequences are SGHTA and FQGTGA. The CDR3 is 15 amino acids. CDR3 coding DNA: TGTGCCAGCAGCTTGGAACTAGCGGGAGGGAATGAGCAGTTCTTC. Encoded protein: CASSLELAGGNEQFF.

This clonotype was found many times. The V call is TRBV7-2, the J call TRBJ1-6; TRBD1 matches at 9 bases. The germline V gene encodes CDR1 SGHTA and CDR2 FQGNSA. CDR3 length equals 16 residues. V lost 4 bases and J lost 6; bases outside the gene matches: 7. The CDR3 here is CASSSPGTGPNSPLHF. CDR3 nucleotides: TGTGCCAGCAGCTCCCCCGGGACAGGGCCTAATTCACCCCTCCACTTT.